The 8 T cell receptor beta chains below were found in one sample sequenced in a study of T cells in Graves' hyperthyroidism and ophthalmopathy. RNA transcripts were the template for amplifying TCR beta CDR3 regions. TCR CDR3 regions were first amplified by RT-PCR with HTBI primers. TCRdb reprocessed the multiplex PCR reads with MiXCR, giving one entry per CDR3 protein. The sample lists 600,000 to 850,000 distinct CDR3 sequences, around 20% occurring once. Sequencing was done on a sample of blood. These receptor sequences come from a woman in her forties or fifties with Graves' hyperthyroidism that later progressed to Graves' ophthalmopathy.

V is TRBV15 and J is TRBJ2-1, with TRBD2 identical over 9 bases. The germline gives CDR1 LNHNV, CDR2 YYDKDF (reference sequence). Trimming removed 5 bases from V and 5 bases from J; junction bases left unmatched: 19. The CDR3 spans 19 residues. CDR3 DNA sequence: TGTGCCACCAGCGGTCCGAGCGGGGGGCTACCCGCCGTCCACAATGAGCAGTTCTTC. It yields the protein CATSGPSGGLPAVHNEQFF.

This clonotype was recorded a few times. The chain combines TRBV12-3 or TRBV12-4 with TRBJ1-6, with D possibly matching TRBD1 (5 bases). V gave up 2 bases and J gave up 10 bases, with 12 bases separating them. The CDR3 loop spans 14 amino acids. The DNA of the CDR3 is TGTGCCAGCAGTTTATCGGGACGGCCCTCACCCCTCCACTTT. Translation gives CASSLSGRPSPLHF.

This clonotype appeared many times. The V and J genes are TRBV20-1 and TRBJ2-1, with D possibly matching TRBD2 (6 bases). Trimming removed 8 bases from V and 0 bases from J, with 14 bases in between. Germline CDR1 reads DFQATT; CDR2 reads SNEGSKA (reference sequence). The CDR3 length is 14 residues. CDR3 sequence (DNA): TGCAGTTTGAGGCCCGGGAGCTCCTACAATGAGCAGTTCTTC. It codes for CSLRPGSSYNEQFF.

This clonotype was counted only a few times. The CDR3 here is CASSPGYRETEAFF. The CDR3 DNA reads TGTGCCAGCAGCCCCGGTTACCGGGAAACTGAAGCTTTCTTT. V gene TRBV5-4 combines with J gene TRBJ1-1; D call uncertain. The CDR3 extends over 14 amino acids. The V end was cut by 4 bases, the J end by 5 bases, with 15 bases between. Germline CDR1 and CDR2: SGHNT and YYREEE (reference sequence).

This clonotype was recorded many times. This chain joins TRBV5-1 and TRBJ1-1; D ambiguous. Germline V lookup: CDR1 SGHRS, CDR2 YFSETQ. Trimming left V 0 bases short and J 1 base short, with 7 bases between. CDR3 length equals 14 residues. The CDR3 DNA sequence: TGCGCCAGCAGCTTGGGACACCCGAACACTGAAGCTTTCTTT. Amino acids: CASSLGHPNTEAFF.

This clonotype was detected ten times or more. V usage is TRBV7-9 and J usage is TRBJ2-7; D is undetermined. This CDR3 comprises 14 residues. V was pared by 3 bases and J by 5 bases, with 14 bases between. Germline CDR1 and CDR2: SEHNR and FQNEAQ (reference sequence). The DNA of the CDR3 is TGTGCCAGCAGCTTCGTTCCCCAGAGCGACGAGCAGTACTTC. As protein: CASSFVPQSDEQYF.

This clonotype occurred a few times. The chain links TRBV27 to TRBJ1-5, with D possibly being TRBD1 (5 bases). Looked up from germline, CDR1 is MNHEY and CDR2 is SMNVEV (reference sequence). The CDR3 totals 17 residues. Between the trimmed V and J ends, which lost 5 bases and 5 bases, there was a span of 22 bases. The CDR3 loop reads CASSKSGGSSGDQPQHF. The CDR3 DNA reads TGTGCCAGCAGTAAAAGCGGAGGATCGTCGGGGGATCAGCCCCAGCATTTT.

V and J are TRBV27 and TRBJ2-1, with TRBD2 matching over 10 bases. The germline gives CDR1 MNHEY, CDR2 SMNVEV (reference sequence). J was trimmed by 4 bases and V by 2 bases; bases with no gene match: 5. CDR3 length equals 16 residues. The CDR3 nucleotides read TGTGCCAGCAGTTTACCTAGCGGGGGAGATTACAATGAGCAGTTCTTC. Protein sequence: CASSLPSGGDYNEQFF.